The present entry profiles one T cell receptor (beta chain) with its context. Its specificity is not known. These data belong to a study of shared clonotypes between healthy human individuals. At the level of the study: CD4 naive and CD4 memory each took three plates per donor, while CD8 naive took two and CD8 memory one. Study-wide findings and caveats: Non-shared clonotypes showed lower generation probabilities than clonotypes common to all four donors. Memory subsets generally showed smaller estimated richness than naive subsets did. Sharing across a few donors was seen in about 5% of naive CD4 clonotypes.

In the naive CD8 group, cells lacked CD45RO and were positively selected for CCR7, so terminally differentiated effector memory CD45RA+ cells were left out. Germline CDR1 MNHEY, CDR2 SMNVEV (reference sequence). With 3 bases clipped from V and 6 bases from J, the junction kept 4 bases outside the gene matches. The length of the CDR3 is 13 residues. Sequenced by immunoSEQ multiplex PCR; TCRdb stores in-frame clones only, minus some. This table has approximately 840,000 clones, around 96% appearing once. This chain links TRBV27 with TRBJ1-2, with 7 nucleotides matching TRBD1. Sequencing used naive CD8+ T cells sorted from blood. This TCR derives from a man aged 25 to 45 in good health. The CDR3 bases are TGTGCCAGCAGTTTGACAGGGAACGATGGCTACACCTTC. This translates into CASSLTGNDGYTF.